This T cell receptor (beta chain) was sequenced for a study of neurological immune-mediated disorders. The wider study: Relapsing-remitting forms accounted for most of the roughly 35 multiple sclerosis patients and secondary progressive forms for 3. General study results and limits: The repertoires of 18 of 34 multiple sclerosis patients were placed by phylogenetic grouping in a single related-CDR3 cluster, which may be a signature.

A few counts support this clonotype. Its specificity is not known. The authors produced cDNA by 5'RACE using 10-nucleotide random UMIs. TCRdb re-called the 5' RACE reads with MiXCR, one entry per CDR3 protein. The profile shows roughly 60,000 distinct CDR3 sequences, around 5.2% of them singletons. This CDR3 spans 14 amino acids. V gave up 1 base and J gave up 2 bases, with 10 bases separating them. The germline V gene encodes CDR1 SGHRS and CDR2 YFSETQ. Input material: PBMCs. The TCR was taken from a woman aged 45-59 years with multiple sclerosis. This rearrangement joins TRBV5-1 to TRBJ2-7; a weak D match, TRBD2 (5 bases). The CDR3 coding sequence is TGCGCCAGCAGCTTGTACGGGGTACCCTACGAGCAGTACGTC. It translates to CASSLYGVPYEQYV.